The T cell receptor (beta chain) described here comes from a study of blood T cell repertoires in COVID-19. The data were produced by immunoSEQ multiplex PCR, yet TCRdb's version contains in-frame clones alone and is incomplete. Counted here are approximately 350,000 clones, 65% to 85% occurring once; the ten biggest clones make up approximately 3%. The CDR3 totals 15 residues. The germline gives CDR1 MGHRA, CDR2 YSYEKL. Trimming removed 1 base at V and 3 bases at J, with 9 bases between. The receptor's source is a man between 25 and 39 years old with active or convalescent COVID-19. Source material: peripheral blood. This chain links TRBV4-1 with TRBJ2-2; a weak D match, TRBD1 (5 bases). The CDR3 sequence: CASSQGAGYTGELFF. CDR3 bases: TGCGCCAGCAGCCAAGGTGCAGGGTACACCGGGGAGCTGTTTTTT.